Given below is one TCR beta chain in context. Its target is not known. The data originate from a study of cytomegalovirus exposure and HLA in healthy donors. Study-level points and caveats: While the bulk of TCR sequences proved rare, some public TCRs turned up in many donors. 16,951 TCR beta sequences were associated with HLA alleles at 0.05 false discovery rate in a later analysis. What was likely a sequencing artifact was a cluster of highly shared sequence variants. Later on, an analysis showed TCR association rates differing by HLA locus, with DRB1 the most and HLA-C the fewest.

The PCR employed 60 Vbeta primers together with 13 Jbeta primers. Assay: immunoSEQ multiplex PCR; the TCRdb copy retains only in-frame clones and omits some. The sample holds about 130,000 clones, 65% to 75% seen once. The TCR was taken from a man aged 35-49 years in good health and CMV-seropositive. Source material: PBMCs.

CDR3 nucleotides: TGTGCCAGCAGCCCCATAGCGGGAGGGCTTTCAGATACGCAGTATTTT. As protein: CASSPIAGGLSDTQYF. The chain is built from TRBV14 and TRBJ2-3, with 11 bases identical to TRBD2. Germline lookup yields CDR1 SGHDN and CDR2 FVKESK. This CDR3 contains 16 residues. Trimming at V came to 4 bases and at J to 4 bases, leaving 7 bases not matched to a gene.